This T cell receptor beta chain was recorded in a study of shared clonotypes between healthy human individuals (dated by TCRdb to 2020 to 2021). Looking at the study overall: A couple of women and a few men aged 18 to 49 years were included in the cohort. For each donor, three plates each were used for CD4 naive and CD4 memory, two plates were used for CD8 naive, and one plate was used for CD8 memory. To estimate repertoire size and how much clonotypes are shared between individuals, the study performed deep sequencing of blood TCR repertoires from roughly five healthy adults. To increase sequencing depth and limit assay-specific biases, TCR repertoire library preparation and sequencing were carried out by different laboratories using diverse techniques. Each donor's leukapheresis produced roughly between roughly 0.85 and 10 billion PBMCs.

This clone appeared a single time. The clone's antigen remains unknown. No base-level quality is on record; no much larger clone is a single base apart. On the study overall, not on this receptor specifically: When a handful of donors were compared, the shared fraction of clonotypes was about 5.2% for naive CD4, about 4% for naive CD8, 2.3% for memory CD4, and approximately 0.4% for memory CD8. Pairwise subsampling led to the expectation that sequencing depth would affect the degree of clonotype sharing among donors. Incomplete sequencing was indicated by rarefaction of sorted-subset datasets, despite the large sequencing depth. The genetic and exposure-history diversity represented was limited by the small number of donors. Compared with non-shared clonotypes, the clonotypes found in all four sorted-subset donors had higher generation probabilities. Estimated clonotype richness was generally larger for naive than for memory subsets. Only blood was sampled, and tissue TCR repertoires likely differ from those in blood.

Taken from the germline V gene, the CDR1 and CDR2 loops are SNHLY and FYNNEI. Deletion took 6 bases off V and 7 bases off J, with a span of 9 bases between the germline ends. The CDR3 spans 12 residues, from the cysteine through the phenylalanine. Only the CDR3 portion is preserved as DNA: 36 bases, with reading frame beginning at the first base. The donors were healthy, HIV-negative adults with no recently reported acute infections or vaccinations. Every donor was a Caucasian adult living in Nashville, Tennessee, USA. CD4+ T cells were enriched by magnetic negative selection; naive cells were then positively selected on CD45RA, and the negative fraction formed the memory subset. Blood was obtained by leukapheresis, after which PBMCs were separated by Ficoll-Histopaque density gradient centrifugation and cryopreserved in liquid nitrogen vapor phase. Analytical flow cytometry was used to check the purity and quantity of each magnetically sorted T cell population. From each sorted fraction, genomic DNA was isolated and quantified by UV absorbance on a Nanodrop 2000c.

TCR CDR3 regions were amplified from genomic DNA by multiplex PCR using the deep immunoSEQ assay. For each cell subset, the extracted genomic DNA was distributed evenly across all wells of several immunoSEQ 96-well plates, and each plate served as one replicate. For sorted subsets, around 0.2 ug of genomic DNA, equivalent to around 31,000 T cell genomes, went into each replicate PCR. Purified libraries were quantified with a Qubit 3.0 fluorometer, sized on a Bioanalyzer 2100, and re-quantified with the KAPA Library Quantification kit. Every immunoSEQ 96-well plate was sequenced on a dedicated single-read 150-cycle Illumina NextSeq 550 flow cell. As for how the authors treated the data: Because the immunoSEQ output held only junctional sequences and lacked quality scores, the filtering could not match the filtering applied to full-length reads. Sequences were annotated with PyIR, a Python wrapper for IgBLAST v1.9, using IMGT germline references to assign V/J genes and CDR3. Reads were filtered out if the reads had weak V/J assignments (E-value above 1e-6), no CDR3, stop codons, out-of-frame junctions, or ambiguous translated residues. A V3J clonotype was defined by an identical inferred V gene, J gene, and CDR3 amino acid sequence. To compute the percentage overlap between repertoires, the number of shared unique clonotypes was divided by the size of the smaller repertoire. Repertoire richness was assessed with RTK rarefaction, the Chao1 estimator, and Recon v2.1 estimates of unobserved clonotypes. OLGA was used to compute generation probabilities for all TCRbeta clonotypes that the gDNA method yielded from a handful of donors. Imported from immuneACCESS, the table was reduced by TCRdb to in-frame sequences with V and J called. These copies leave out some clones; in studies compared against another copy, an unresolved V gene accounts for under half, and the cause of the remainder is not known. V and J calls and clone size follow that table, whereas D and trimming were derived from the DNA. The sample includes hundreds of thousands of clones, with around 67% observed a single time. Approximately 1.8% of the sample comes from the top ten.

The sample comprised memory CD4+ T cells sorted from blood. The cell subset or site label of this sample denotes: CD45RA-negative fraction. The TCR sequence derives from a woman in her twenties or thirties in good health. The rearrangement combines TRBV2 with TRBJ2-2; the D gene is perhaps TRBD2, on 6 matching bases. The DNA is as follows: TGTGCCAGCAGGGGACTTGTCGGGGAGCTGTTTTTT. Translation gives CASRGLVGELFF.